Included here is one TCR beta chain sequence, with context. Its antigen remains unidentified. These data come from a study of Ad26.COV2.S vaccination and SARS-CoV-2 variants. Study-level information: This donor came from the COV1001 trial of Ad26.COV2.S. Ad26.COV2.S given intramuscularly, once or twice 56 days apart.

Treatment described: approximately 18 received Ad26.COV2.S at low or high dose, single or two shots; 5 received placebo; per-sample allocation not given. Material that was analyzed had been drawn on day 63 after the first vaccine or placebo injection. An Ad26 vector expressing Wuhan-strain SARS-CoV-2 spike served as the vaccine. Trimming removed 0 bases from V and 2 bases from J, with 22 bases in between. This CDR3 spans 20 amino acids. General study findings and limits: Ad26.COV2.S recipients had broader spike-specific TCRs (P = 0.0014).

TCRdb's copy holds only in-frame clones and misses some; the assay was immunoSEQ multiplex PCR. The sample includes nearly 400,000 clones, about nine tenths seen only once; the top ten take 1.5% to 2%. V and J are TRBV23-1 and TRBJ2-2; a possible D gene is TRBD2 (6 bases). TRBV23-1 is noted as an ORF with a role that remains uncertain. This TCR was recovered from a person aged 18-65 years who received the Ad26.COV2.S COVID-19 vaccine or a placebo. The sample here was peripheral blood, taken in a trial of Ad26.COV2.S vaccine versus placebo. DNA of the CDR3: TGCGCCAGCAGTCAATCGGGGACCCCTAACCTAGCGAGTAACACCGGGGAGCTGTTTTTT. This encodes CASSQSGTPNLASNTGELFF.